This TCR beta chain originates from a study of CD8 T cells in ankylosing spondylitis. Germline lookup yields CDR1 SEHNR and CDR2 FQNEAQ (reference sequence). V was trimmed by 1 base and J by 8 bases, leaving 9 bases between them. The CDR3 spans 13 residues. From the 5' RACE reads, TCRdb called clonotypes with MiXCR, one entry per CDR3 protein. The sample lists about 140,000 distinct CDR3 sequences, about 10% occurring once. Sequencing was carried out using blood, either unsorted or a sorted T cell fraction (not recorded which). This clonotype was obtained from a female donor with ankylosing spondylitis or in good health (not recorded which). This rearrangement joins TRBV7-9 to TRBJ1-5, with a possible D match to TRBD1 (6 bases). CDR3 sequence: CASSLGTAKPQHF. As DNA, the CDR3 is TGTGCCAGCAGCTTAGGGACAGCCAAGCCCCAGCATTTT.